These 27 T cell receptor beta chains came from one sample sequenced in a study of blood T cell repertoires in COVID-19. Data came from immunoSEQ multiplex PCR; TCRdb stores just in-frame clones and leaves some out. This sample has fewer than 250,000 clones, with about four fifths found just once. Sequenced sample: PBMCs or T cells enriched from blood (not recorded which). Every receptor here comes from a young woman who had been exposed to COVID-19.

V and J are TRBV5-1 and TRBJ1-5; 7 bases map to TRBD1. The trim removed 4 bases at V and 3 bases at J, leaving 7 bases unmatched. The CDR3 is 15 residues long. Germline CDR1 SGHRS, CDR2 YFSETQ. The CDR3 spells CASSLTGDLNQPQHF. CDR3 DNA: TGCGCCAGCAGCCTCACAGGGGACCTCAATCAGCCCCAGCATTTT.

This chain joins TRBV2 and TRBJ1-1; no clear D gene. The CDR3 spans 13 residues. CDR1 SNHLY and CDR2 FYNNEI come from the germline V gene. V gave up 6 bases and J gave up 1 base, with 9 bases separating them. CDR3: CASRAIQNTEAFF. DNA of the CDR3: TGTGCCAGCAGGGCCATTCAGAACACTGAAGCTTTCTTT.

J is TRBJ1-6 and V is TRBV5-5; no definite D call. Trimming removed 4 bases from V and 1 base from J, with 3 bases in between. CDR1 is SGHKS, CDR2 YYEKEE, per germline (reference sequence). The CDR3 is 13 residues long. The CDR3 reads CASSASYNSPLHF. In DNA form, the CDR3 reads TGTGCCAGCAGCGCGTCCTATAATTCACCCCTCCACTTT.

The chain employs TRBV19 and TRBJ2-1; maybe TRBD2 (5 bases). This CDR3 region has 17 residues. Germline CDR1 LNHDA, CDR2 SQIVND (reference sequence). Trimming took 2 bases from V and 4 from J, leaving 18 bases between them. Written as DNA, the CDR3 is TGTGCCAGTAGTATAAGCAGCGGCGCCAGGAATTACAATGAGCAGTTCTTC. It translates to CASSISSGARNYNEQFF.

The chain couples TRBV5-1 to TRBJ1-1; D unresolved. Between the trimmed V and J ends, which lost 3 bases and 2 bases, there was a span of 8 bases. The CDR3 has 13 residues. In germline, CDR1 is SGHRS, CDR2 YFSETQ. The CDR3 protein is CASSSTTNTEAFF. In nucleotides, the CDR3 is TGCGCCAGCAGCTCCACAACCAACACTGAAGCTTTCTTT. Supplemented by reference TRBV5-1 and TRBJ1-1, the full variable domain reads KAGVTQTPRYLIKTRGQQVTLSCSPISGHRSVSWYQQTPGQGLQFLFEYFSETQRNKGNFPGRFSGRQFSNSRSEMNVSTLELGDSALYLCASSSTTNTEAFFGQGTRLTVV.

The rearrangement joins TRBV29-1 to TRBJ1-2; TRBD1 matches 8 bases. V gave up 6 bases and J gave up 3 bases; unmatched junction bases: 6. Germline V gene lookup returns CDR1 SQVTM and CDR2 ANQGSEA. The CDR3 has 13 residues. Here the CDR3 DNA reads TGCAGCGTCCTCTCGACAGGGGACTATGGCTACACCTTC. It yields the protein CSVLSTGDYGYTF.

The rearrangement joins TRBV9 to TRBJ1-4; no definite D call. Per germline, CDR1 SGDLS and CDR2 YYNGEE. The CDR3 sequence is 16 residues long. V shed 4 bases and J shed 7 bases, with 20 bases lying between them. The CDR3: CASSPSSSGEREKLFF. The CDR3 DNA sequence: TGTGCCAGCAGCCCTTCGTCCAGTGGAGAGCGTGAAAAACTGTTTTTT.

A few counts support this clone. In nucleotides, the CDR3 is TGTGCCAGTAGTCCGCCCGACAGGGTTGTTCAGCCCCAGCATTTT. It specifies CASSPPDRVVQPQHF. The gene calls are TRBV19 and TRBJ1-5; the match to TRBD1 covers 7 bases. Trimming at V came to 5 bases and at J to 6 bases, leaving 10 bases not matched to a gene. Germline values: CDR1 LNHDA, CDR2 SQIVND (reference sequence). This CDR3 is 15 amino acids long. Full variable domain (missing parts from reference TRBV19 and TRBJ1-5): DGGITQSPKYLFRKEGQNVTLSCEQNLNHDAMYWYRQDPGQGLRLIYYSQIVNDFQKGDIAEGYSVSREKKESFPLTVTSAQKNPTAFYLCASSPPDRVVQPQHFGDGTRLSIL.

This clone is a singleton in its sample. As DNA, the CDR3 is TGCGCCAGCAGCCGATTCTCTCAGGAAAAGGCCAAAAACATTCAGTACTTC. Protein sequence: CASSRFSQEKAKNIQYF. The V and J genes are TRBV5-1 and TRBJ2-4; D is unresolved. V lost 4 bases and J 1 base, leaving 18 bases between the germline ends. Germline V gene lookup returns CDR1 SGHRS and CDR2 YFSETQ. This CDR3 has 17 residues.

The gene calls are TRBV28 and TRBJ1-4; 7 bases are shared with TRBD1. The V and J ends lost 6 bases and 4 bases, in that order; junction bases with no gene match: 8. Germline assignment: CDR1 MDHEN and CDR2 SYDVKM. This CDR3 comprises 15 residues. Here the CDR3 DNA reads TGTGCCAGCAGGGCCGGGACAGACGATAATGAAAAACTGTTTTTT. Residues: CASRAGTDDNEKLFF.

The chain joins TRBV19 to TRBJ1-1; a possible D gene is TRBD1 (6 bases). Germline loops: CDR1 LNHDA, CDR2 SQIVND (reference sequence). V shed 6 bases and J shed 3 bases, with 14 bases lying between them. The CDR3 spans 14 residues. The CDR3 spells CASSSGVVYTEAFF. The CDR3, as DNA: TGTGCCAGTAGCTCAGGGGTGGTTTACACTGAAGCTTTCTTT.

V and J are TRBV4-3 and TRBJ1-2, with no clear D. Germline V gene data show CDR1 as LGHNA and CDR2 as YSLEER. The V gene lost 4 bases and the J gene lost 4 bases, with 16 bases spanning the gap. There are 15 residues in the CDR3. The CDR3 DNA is TGCGCCAGCAGCCCTGCCCGGATTGGAGTCTATGGCTACACCTTC. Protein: CASSPARIGVYGYTF.

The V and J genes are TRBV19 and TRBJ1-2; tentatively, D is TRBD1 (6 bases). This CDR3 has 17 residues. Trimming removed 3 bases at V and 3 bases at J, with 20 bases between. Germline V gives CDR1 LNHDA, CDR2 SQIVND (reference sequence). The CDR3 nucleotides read TGTGCCAGTAGTATTTCCCTCGGACAGATTATAGACTATGGCTACACCTTC. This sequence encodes CASSISLGQIIDYGYTF.

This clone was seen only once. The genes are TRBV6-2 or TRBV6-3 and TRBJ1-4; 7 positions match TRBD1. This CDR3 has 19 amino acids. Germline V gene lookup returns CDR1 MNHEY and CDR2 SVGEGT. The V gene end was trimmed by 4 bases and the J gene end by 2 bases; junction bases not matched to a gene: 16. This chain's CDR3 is CASSFQPGQLSWTNEKLFF. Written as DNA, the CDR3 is TGTGCCAGCAGTTTCCAACCGGGACAGCTATCATGGACTAATGAAAAACTGTTTTTT.

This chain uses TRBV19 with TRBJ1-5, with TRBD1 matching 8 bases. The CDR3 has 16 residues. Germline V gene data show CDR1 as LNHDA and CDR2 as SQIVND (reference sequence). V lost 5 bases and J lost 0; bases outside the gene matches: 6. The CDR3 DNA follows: TGTGCCAGTAGTTCCCGGACAGGGAGTAGCAATCAGCCCCAGCATTTT. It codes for CASSSRTGSSNQPQHF.

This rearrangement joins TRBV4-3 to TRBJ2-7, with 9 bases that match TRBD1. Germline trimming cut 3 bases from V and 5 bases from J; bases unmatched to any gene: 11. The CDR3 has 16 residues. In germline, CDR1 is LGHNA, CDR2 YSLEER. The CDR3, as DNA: TGCGCCAGCAGCCAGCTTACAGGGGGCTCGTTGGACGAGCAGTACTTC. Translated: CASSQLTGGSLDEQYF.

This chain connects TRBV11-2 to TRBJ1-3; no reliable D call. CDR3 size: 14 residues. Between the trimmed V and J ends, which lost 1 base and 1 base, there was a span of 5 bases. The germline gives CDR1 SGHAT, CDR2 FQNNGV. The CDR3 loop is CASSLGESGNTIYF. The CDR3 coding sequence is TGTGCCAGCAGCTTAGGGGAGTCTGGAAACACCATATATTTT.

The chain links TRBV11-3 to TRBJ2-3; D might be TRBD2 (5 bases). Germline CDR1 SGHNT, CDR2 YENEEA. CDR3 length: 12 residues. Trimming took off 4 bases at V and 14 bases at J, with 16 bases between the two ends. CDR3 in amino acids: CASSSDYSELYF. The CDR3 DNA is TGTGCCAGCAGCTCCGACTATAGCGAGCTGTATTTT.

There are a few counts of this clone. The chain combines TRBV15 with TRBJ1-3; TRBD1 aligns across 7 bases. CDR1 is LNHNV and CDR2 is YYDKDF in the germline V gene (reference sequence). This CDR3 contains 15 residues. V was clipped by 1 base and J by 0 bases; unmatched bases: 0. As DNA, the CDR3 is TGTGCCACCAGCAGAGGGACAGGCTCTGGAAACACCATATATTTT. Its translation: CATSRGTGSGNTIYF. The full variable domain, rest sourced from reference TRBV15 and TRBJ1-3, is DAMVIQNPRYQVTQFGKPVTLSCSQTLNHNVMYWYQQKSSQAPKLLFHYYDKDFNNEADTPDNFQSRRPNTSFCFLDIRSPGLGDTAMYLCATSRGTGSGNTIYFGEGSWLTVV.

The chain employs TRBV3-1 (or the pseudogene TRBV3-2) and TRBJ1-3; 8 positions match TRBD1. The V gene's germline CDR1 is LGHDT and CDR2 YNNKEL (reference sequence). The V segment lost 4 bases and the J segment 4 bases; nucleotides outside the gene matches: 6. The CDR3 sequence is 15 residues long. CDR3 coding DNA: TGTGCCAGCAGCCGGAGACAGGGGTCCGGAAACACCATATATTTT. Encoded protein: CASSRRQGSGNTIYF.

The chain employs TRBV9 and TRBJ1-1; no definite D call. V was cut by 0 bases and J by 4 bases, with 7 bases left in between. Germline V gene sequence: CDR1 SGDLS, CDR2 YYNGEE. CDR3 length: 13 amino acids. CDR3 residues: CASSVGPGTEAFF. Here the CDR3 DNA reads TGTGCCAGCAGCGTAGGTCCGGGCACTGAAGCTTTCTTT.

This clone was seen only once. The CDR3 nucleotides are TGTGCTAGTGGTCCCGCCCGCAGCGGGGGGTTGACGAACACCGGGGAGCTGTTTTTT. Translating it yields CASGPARSGGLTNTGELFF. V and J are TRBV12-5 and TRBJ2-2, with 9 bases that match TRBD2. The CDR3 contains 19 residues. CDR1 LGHNT and CDR2 FRNRAP come from the germline V gene. With 5 bases clipped from V and 0 bases from J, the junction kept 13 bases outside the gene matches.

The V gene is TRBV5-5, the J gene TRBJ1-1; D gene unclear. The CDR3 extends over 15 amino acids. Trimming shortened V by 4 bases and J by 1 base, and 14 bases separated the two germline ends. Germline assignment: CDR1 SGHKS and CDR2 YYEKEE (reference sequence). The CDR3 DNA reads TGTGCCAGCAGCCCTGGCCAACTACAGAACACTGAAGCTTTCTTT. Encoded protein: CASSPGQLQNTEAFF.

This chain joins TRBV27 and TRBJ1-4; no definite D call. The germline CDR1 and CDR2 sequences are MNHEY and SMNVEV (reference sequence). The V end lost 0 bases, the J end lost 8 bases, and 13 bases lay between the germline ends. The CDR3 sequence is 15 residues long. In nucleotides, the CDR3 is TGTGCCAGCAGTTTATCCGCGATCCGGCGGGAAAAACTGTTTTTT. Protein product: CASSLSAIRREKLFF.

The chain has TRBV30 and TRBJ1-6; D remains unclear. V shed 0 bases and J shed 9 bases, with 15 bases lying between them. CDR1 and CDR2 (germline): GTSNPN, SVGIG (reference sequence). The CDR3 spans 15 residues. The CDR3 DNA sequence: TGTGCCTGGAGTGTGGGGAGATCCGTGGGTTCACCCCTCCACTTT. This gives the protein CAWSVGRSVGSPLHF.

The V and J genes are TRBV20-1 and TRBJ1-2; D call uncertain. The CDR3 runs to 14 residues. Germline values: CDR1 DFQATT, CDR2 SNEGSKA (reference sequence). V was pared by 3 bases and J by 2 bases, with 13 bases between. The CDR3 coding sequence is TGCAGTGCTAGTCCCAGAACGTCCAACTATGGCTACACCTTC. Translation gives CSASPRTSNYGYTF.

CDR3 region: CASSTRQGASNEQYF. CDR3 DNA sequence: TGTGCCAGCAGCACTAGACAGGGGGCGAGCAACGAGCAGTACTTC. The rearrangement links TRBV7-6 to TRBJ2-7; 10 bases align to TRBD1. The J segment lost 5 bases and the V segment lost 5 bases, leaving 9 bases of the junction unmatched. In germline, CDR1 is SGHVS, CDR2 FNYEAQ. This CDR3 comprises 15 residues.